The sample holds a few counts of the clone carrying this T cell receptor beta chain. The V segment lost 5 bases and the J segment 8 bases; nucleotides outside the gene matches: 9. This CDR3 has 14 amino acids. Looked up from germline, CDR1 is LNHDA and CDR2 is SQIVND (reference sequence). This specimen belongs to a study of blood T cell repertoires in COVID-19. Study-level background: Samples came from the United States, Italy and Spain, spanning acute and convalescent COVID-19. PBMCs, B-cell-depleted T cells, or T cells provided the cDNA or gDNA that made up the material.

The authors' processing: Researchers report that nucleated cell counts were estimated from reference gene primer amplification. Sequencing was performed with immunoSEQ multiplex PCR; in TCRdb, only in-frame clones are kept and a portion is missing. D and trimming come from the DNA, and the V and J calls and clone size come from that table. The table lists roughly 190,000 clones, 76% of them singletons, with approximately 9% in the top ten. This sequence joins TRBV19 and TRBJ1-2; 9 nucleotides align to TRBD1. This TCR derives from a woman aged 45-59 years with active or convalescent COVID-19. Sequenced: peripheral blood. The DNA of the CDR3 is TGTGCCAGTAGTGAGGGACAGGGAAGGGGAGGCTACACCTTC. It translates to CASSEGQGRGGYTF.